This is a list of T cell receptor beta chains from one sample in a study of blood T cell repertoires in COVID-19. The data were produced by immunoSEQ multiplex PCR, yet TCRdb's version contains in-frame clones alone and is incomplete. The sample contains 180,000 or so clones, around 83% of which appear only once. The sequenced sample consisted of peripheral blood. These receptors all come from a man aged 18 to 29 with acute or convalescent COVID-19. Both conserved end residues are part of each CDR3. A D gene is named only where the DNA matches it firmly. The size entry is marked missing in some rows and otherwise reads once, few, many or a size class.

v_gene: TRBV24-1; j_gene: TRBJ2-2; abundance: NA; d_gene: NA; CDR3aa: CATSDFEDGELFF; CDR3nt: TGTGCCACCAGTGATTTTGAGGACGGGGAGCTGTTTTTT
v_gene: TRBV5-8; j_gene: TRBJ2-3; abundance: NA; d_gene: NA; CDR3aa: CASSLWPSEQYF; CDR3nt: TGTGCCAGCAGCTTGTGGCCGTCTGAACAGTATTTT
v_gene: TRBV12-3/TRBV12-4; j_gene: TRBJ2-3; abundance: once; d_gene: NA; CDR3aa: CASRGDTTDTQYF; CDR3nt: TGTGCCAGCAGGGGGGACACCACAGATACGCAGTATTTT
v_gene: TRBV19; j_gene: TRBJ1-1; abundance: few; d_gene: NA; CDR3aa: CASSIPGQTPGAFF; CDR3nt: TGTGCCAGTAGTATACCCGGACAGACTCCCGGGGCTTTCTTT
v_gene: TRBV6-5; j_gene: TRBJ2-3; abundance: NA; d_gene: NA; CDR3aa: CASSYRGASTDTQYF; CDR3nt: TGTGCCAGCAGTTACCGGGGGGCCAGCACAGATACGCAGTATTTT
v_gene: TRBV30; j_gene: TRBJ1-1; abundance: few; d_gene: TRBD1; CDR3aa: CACKPGQRNTEAFF; CDR3nt: TGTGCCTGCAAGCCGGGACAGAGAAACACTGAAGCTTTCTTT
v_gene: TRBV4-1; j_gene: TRBJ1-6; abundance: NA; d_gene: NA; CDR3aa: CASSQDMAVNSPLHF; CDR3nt: TGCGCCAGCAGCCAAGACATGGCAGTAAATTCACCCCTCCACTTT
v_gene: TRBV7-2; j_gene: TRBJ1-5; abundance: NA; d_gene: TRBD1; CDR3aa: CASGDRVYSNQPQHF; CDR3nt: TGTGCCAGCGGGGACAGGGTTTATAGCAATCAGCCCCAGCATTTT
v_gene: TRBV18; j_gene: TRBJ1-4; abundance: NA; d_gene: TRBD1; CDR3aa: CASSPGTATNEKLFF; CDR3nt: TGTGCCAGCTCCCCCGGGACAGCAACTAATGAAAAACTGTTTTTT
v_gene: TRBV29-1; j_gene: TRBJ2-7; abundance: once; d_gene: NA; CDR3aa: CSVKYSGARDEQYF; CDR3nt: TGCAGCGTTAAGTACTCAGGGGCTAGGGACGAGCAGTACTTC
v_gene: TRBV5-1; j_gene: TRBJ1-1; abundance: NA; d_gene: TRBD1; CDR3aa: CASSGQGVPGTEAFF; CDR3nt: TGCGCCAGCTCGGGACAGGGGGTGCCAGGCACTGAAGCTTTCTTT
v_gene: TRBV9; j_gene: TRBJ1-1; abundance: NA; d_gene: NA; CDR3aa: CASSPGGPLNTEAFF; CDR3nt: TGTGCCAGCAGCCCGGGGGGACCGCTAAACACTGAAGCTTTCTTT
v_gene: TRBV27; j_gene: TRBJ1-5; abundance: NA; d_gene: NA; CDR3aa: CASSLSGQGRREPQHF; CDR3nt: TGTGCCAGCAGTTTATCGGGGCAGGGCCGACGGGAGCCCCAGCATTTT
v_gene: TRBV5-1; j_gene: TRBJ1-4; abundance: NA; d_gene: TRBD1; CDR3aa: CASSLRRQGGLSTNEKLFF; CDR3nt: TGCGCCAGCAGCTTGAGACGACAGGGGGGATTATCAACTAATGAAAAACTGTTTTTT
v_gene: TRBV7-2; j_gene: TRBJ1-2; abundance: NA; d_gene: NA; CDR3aa: CASSLDLTGRGYTF; CDR3nt: TGTGCCAGCAGCTTAGATCTTACAGGGAGAGGCTACACCTTC
v_gene: TRBV5-1; j_gene: TRBJ2-2; abundance: NA; d_gene: TRBD2; CDR3aa: CASRTSDTGELFF; CDR3nt: TGCGCCAGCAGGACTAGCGACACCGGGGAGCTGTTTTTT
v_gene: TRBV18; j_gene: TRBJ2-1; abundance: NA; d_gene: TRBD1; CDR3aa: CASSPPTGGFEDEQFF; CDR3nt: TGTGCCAGCTCACCACCGACAGGGGGCTTTGAGGATGAGCAGTTCTTC
v_gene: TRBV18; j_gene: TRBJ1-3; abundance: NA; d_gene: NA; CDR3aa: CASSPTTPGQSGNTIYF; CDR3nt: TGTGCCAGCTCACCAACTACCCCGGGTCAATCTGGAAACACCATATATTTT
v_gene: TRBV6-4; j_gene: TRBJ2-1; abundance: NA; d_gene: NA; CDR3aa: CASSSGGGEQFF; CDR3nt: TGTGCCAGCAGTTCAGGGGGAGGTGAGCAGTTCTTC
v_gene: TRBV5-5; j_gene: TRBJ1-5; abundance: few; d_gene: TRBD1; CDR3aa: CASSLGGTVFNQPQHF; CDR3nt: TGTGCCAGCAGCTTGGGTGGGACAGTCTTCAATCAGCCCCAGCATTTT
v_gene: TRBV7-9; j_gene: TRBJ1-1; abundance: NA; d_gene: NA; CDR3aa: CASSALDTEAFF; CDR3nt: TGTGCCAGCAGCGCACTAGACACTGAAGCTTTCTTT
v_gene: TRBV2; j_gene: TRBJ2-7; abundance: NA; d_gene: TRBD2; CDR3aa: CARYTKAGGFYEQYF; CDR3nt: TGTGCCAGATATACAAAAGCGGGGGGGTTCTACGAGCAGTACTTC
v_gene: TRBV2; j_gene: TRBJ1-1; abundance: NA; d_gene: TRBD1; CDR3aa: CASRAQGNMNTEAFF; CDR3nt: TGTGCCAGCAGGGCACAGGGGAACATGAACACTGAAGCTTTCTTT
v_gene: TRBV7-2; j_gene: TRBJ2-5; abundance: NA; d_gene: TRBD2; CDR3aa: CASSRSGSGETQYF; CDR3nt: TGTGCCAGCAGCCGGAGTGGTAGCGGGGAGACCCAGTACTTC
v_gene: TRBV27; j_gene: TRBJ1-5; abundance: NA; d_gene: TRBD1; CDR3aa: CASSGTGGQPQHF; CDR3nt: TGTGCCAGCAGTGGGACAGGGGGTCAGCCCCAGCATTTT
v_gene: TRBV18; j_gene: TRBJ2-5; abundance: once; d_gene: TRBD2; CDR3aa: CASSPLLTSSLAGRETQYF; CDR3nt: TGTGCCAGCTCACCACTCCTAACTTCCTCTCTAGCGGGAAGAGAGACCCAGTACTTC
v_gene: TRBV6-4; j_gene: TRBJ1-2; abundance: NA; d_gene: TRBD1; CDR3aa: CASREDPTGYGYTF; CDR3nt: TGTGCCAGCAGGGAAGATCCGACAGGGTATGGCTACACCTTC
v_gene: TRBV10-2; j_gene: TRBJ2-3; abundance: NA; d_gene: TRBD1; CDR3aa: CASSEVEGQGRDTQYF; CDR3nt: TGCGCCAGCAGTGAGGTCGAGGGACAGGGGAGAGATACGCAGTATTTT
v_gene: TRBV19; j_gene: TRBJ1-5; abundance: NA; d_gene: NA; CDR3aa: CASSIEATGWASNQPQHF; CDR3nt: TGTGCCAGTAGTATAGAGGCGACAGGATGGGCTAGCAATCAGCCCCAGCATTTT
v_gene: TRBV7-6; j_gene: TRBJ1-4; abundance: NA; d_gene: TRBD1; CDR3aa: CASSLRQGANEKLFF; CDR3nt: TGTGCCAGCAGCTTAAGACAGGGGGCTAATGAAAAACTGTTTTTT
v_gene: TRBV6-5; j_gene: TRBJ1-1; abundance: NA; d_gene: TRBD1; CDR3aa: CASKDVDRAHTEAFF; CDR3nt: TGTGCCAGCAAGGATGTTGACAGGGCTCACACTGAAGCTTTCTTT
v_gene: TRBV19; j_gene: TRBJ1-1; abundance: NA; d_gene: NA; CDR3aa: CASSYQGSNTEAFF; CDR3nt: TGTGCCAGTAGTTACCAAGGGAGCAACACTGAAGCTTTCTTT
v_gene: TRBV10-3; j_gene: TRBJ1-2; abundance: NA; d_gene: TRBD1; CDR3aa: CAISGGTGVNYGYTF; CDR3nt: TGTGCCATCAGTGGTGGGACAGGGGTTAACTATGGCTACACCTTC
v_gene: TRBV10-1; j_gene: TRBJ2-1; abundance: NA; d_gene: NA; CDR3aa: CASSPSSIAGATYNEQFF; CDR3nt: TGCGCCAGCAGTCCGTCCAGTATTGCGGGGGCTACCTACAATGAGCAGTTCTTC
v_gene: TRBV7-9; j_gene: TRBJ2-1; abundance: NA; d_gene: TRBD2; CDR3aa: CASSLQSGVRNEQFF; CDR3nt: TGTGCCAGCAGCTTACAGAGCGGGGTTAGGAATGAGCAGTTCTTC
v_gene: TRBV18; j_gene: TRBJ2-2; abundance: NA; d_gene: TRBD2; CDR3aa: CASSPSSGASNTGELFF; CDR3nt: TGTGCCAGCTCACCATCTAGCGGGGCGAGTAACACCGGGGAGCTGTTTTTT
v_gene: TRBV14; j_gene: TRBJ2-7; abundance: NA; d_gene: TRBD2; CDR3aa: CASSQESGLDFYEQYF; CDR3nt: TGTGCCAGCAGCCAAGAATCAGGACTAGATTTTTACGAGCAGTACTTC
v_gene: TRBV7-6; j_gene: TRBJ1-3; abundance: NA; d_gene: NA; CDR3aa: CASTKGKPSGNTIYF; CDR3nt: TGTGCCAGCACCAAGGGGAAACCCTCTGGAAACACCATATATTTT
v_gene: TRBV6-6; j_gene: TRBJ1-1; abundance: NA; d_gene: NA; CDR3aa: CASSYSKGLSGTEAFF; CDR3nt: TGTGCCAGCAGTTACTCGAAGGGGCTCTCTGGCACTGAAGCTTTCTTT
v_gene: TRBV2; j_gene: TRBJ1-5; abundance: NA; d_gene: NA; CDR3aa: CASSDQALNQPQHF; CDR3nt: TGTGCCAGCAGTGATCAGGCCCTCAATCAGCCCCAGCATTTT
v_gene: TRBV7-9; j_gene: TRBJ1-1; abundance: NA; d_gene: TRBD1; CDR3aa: CASSLGLRQGNTEAFF; CDR3nt: TGTGCCAGCAGCTTAGGTCTTCGACAGGGGAACACTGAAGCTTTCTTT
v_gene: TRBV10-1; j_gene: TRBJ2-1; abundance: NA; d_gene: TRBD1; CDR3aa: CAFKWTGGVVQQFF; CDR3nt: TGCGCGTTCAAATGGACAGGGGGGGTGGTTCAGCAGTTCTTC
v_gene: TRBV15; j_gene: TRBJ1-6; abundance: NA; d_gene: TRBD1; CDR3aa: CATSRVGTGNSPLHF; CDR3nt: TGTGCCACCAGCAGAGTTGGGACAGGGAATTCACCCCTCCACTTT
v_gene: TRBV14; j_gene: TRBJ1-2; abundance: NA; d_gene: NA; CDR3aa: CASSPRAGVRANYGYTF; CDR3nt: TGTGCCAGCAGTCCCCGCGCAGGGGTGAGAGCTAACTATGGCTACACCTTC
v_gene: TRBV15; j_gene: TRBJ2-1; abundance: NA; d_gene: NA; CDR3aa: CATSRDQLSSYNEQFF; CDR3nt: TGTGCCACCAGCAGAGACCAGTTAAGCTCCTACAATGAGCAGTTCTTC
v_gene: TRBV28; j_gene: TRBJ1-2; abundance: NA; d_gene: TRBD1; CDR3aa: CASSYQGVNYGYTF; CDR3nt: TGTGCCAGCAGTTACCAGGGGGTTAACTATGGCTACACCTTC
v_gene: TRBV27; j_gene: TRBJ2-3; abundance: NA; d_gene: TRBD1; CDR3aa: CASAADRGPSDTQYF; CDR3nt: TGTGCCAGCGCCGCTGACAGGGGGCCGTCAGATACGCAGTATTTT
v_gene: TRBV19; j_gene: TRBJ1-1; abundance: once; d_gene: TRBD1; CDR3aa: CASSVQGANTEAFF; CDR3nt: TGTGCCAGTAGTGTTCAGGGGGCAAACACTGAAGCTTTCTTT
v_gene: TRBV6-5; j_gene: TRBJ1-2; abundance: NA; d_gene: TRBD1; CDR3aa: CASSYSRGLYYGYTF; CDR3nt: TGTGCCAGCAGTTACTCTAGGGGGCTTTACTATGGCTACACCTTC
v_gene: TRBV14; j_gene: TRBJ1-6; abundance: NA; d_gene: TRBD1; CDR3aa: CASSLRDRGRSPLHF; CDR3nt: TGTGCCAGCAGCCTCCGGGACAGGGGGCGTTCACCCCTCCACTTT
v_gene: TRBV11-2; j_gene: TRBJ2-5; abundance: NA; d_gene: NA; CDR3aa: CASSLEFQGQETQYF; CDR3nt: TGTGCCAGCAGCTTAGAGTTCCAGGGGCAAGAGACCCAGTACTTC